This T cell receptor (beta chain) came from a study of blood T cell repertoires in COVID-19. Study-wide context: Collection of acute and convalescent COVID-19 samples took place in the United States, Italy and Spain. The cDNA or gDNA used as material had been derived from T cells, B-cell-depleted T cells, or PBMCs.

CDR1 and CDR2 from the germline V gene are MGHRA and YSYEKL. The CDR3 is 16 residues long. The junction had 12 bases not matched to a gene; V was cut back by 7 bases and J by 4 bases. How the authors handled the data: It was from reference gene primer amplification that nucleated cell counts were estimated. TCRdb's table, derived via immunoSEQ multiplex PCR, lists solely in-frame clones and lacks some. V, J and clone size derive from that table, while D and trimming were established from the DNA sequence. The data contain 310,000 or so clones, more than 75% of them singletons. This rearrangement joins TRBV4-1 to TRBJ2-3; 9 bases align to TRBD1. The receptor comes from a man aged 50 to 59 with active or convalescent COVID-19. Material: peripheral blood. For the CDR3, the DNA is TGCGCCAGCAACCTTAAAACAGGGGGCTTCGCAGATACGCAGTATTTT. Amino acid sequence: CASNLKTGGFADTQYF.